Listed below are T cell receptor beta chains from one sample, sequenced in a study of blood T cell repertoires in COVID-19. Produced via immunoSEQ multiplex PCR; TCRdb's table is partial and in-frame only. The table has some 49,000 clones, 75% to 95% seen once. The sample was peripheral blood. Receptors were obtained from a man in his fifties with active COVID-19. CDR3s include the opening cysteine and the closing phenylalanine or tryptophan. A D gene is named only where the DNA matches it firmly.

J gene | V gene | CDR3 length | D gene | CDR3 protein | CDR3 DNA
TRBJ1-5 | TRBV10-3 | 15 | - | CAISVGRGSNQPQHF | TGTGCCATCAGTGTCGGCAGGGGAAGCAATCAGCCCCAGCATTTT
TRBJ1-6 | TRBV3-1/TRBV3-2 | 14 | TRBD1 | CASSQGQGYSPLHF | TGTGCCAGCAGCCAAGGACAGGGCTATTCACCCCTCCACTTT
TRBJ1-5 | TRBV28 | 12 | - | CASSKSIAGIHF | TGTGCCAGCAGTAAGTCAATAGCAGGGATACATTTT
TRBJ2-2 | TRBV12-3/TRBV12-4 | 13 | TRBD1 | CASRTGGGGELFF | TGTGCCAGCAGGACAGGGGGCGGCGGGGAGCTGTTTTTT
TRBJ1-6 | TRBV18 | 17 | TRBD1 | CASSRPGQRKGGSPLHF | TGTGCCAGCTCACGACCGGGACAGAGGAAGGGTGGGTCACCCCTCCACTTT
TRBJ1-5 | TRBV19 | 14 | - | CASSTERWRQNQHF | TGTGCCAGTAGTACAGAACGGTGGAGACAGAACCAGCATTTT
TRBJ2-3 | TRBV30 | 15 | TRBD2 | CAWAASGGATDTQYF | TGTGCCTGGGCAGCTAGCGGGGGAGCAACAGATACGCAGTATTTT
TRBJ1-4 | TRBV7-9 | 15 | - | CASSFYGRGEEKLFF | TGTGCCAGCAGCTTCTACGGGCGGGGTGAGGAAAAACTGTTTTTT
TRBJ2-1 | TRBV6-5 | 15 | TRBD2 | CASSSHLAGGGEQFF | TGTGCCAGCAGTTCCCATCTAGCGGGAGGTGGTGAGCAGTTCTTC
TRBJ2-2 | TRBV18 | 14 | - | CASSPNGQSGELFF | TGTGCCAGCTCACCTAACGGACAGTCCGGGGAGCTGTTTTTT
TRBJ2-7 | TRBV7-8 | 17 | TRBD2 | CASSFSGGAKRSYEQYF | TGTGCCAGCAGCTTTAGCGGGGGGGCGAAAAGGAGCTACGAGCAGTACTTC
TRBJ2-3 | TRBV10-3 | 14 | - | CAISEGGSTDTQYF | TGTGCCATCAGTGAGGGCGGGAGCACAGATACGCAGTATTTT
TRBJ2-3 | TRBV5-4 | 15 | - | CASSPKEPSTDTQYF | TGTGCCAGCAGCCCGAAAGAGCCTAGCACAGATACGCAGTATTTT
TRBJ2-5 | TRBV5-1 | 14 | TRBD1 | CASRTGTGDETQYF | TGCGCCAGCCGAACCGGGACAGGGGACGAGACCCAGTACTTC
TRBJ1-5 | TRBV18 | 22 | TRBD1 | CASPLRDRGQTTGNYSNQPQHF | TGTGCCAGCCCCCTGAGGGACAGGGGACAAACTACCGGAAACTATAGCAATCAGCCCCAGCATTTT